Below, 24 T cell receptor beta chains from the same sample are listed, as sequenced in a study of CD8+ T cells in alopecia areata. Investigators isolated RNA and reverse transcribed it into cDNA to act as the sequencing template. Sequencing used immunoSEQ multiplex PCR; TCRdb keeps in-frame clones, though not all of them. This sample has 100,000 to 150,000 clones, with around 49% found just once. This sample comprised CD8+ T cells sorted from blood, obtained at week 0. These TCRs come from a human donor with alopecia areata.

J is TRBJ2-5 and V is TRBV9; possibly TRBD1 or TRBD2 for D (5 bases each). Trimming removed 3 bases from V and 4 bases from J, with 16 bases in between. Germline loops: CDR1 SGDLS, CDR2 YYNGEE. The CDR3 is 15 residues long. CDR3 in DNA: TGTGCCAGCAGCGCCCCGGGACCGAGGGGAGAGACCCAGTACTTC. This sequence encodes CASSAPGPRGETQYF.

The V call is TRBV6-5, the J call TRBJ1-5, with 9 positions matching TRBD1. Germline V gene sequence: CDR1 MNHEY, CDR2 SVGAGI. This CDR3 region has 14 residues. Unmatched junction bases numbered 0, after V lost 2 bases and J lost 4 bases. The CDR3 nucleotides read TGTGCCAGCAGTTACGGGACAGGGAATCAGCCCCAGCATTTT. Encoded protein: CASSYGTGNQPQHF.

This chain connects TRBV4-1 to TRBJ2-7, with TRBD1 matching 7 bases. Losses at the gene ends were 0 bases for V and 0 bases for J; bases not matched to a gene: 8. The CDR3 is made up of 17 amino acids. Germline V gene data show CDR1 as MGHRA and CDR2 as YSYEKL. The CDR3: CASSQEGTDTLSYEQYF. The CDR3 nucleotides read TGCGCCAGCAGCCAAGAGGGGACAGACACTCTCTCCTACGAGCAGTACTTC.

This chain connects TRBV9 to TRBJ2-7; 9 bases align to TRBD1. Germline V lookup: CDR1 SGDLS, CDR2 YYNGEE. J gave up 2 bases and V 3 bases, and 9 bases lay outside the gene matches. The CDR3 extends over 16 amino acids. The CDR3 DNA follows: TGTGCCAGCAGCGAGACTCCCGGGACAGGGACCTACGAGCAGTACTTC. It codes for CASSETPGTGTYEQYF.

This chain connects TRBV4-2 to TRBJ2-7; 9 bases map to TRBD1. The CDR3 sequence is 16 residues long. With 2 bases clipped from V and 2 bases from J, the junction kept 7 bases outside the gene matches. The germline V gene encodes CDR1 LGHNA and CDR2 YNFKEQ. CDR3 sequence reads: CASSQFRDRATYEQYF. The DNA for the CDR3 is TGTGCCAGCAGCCAATTCCGGGACAGGGCTACCTACGAGCAGTACTTC.

The chain couples TRBV30 to TRBJ1-2; TRBD1 is a possible D gene (5 bases). CDR1 GTSNPN and CDR2 SVGIG come from the germline V gene (reference sequence). The CDR3 contains 14 residues. With 2 bases removed from V and 0 bases from J, the gap between germline ends came to 10 bases. The CDR3 nucleotides are TGTGCCTGGAGTTGGGGGGAAGCTAACTATGGCTACACCTTC. It codes for CAWSWGEANYGYTF. The whole variable domain, filled in from reference TRBV30 and TRBJ1-2, reads SQTIHQWPATLVQPVGSPLSLECTVEGTSNPNLYWYRQAAGRGLQLLFYSVGIGQISSEVPQNLSASRPQDRQFILSSKKLLLSDSGFYLCAWSWGEANYGYTFGSGTRLTVV.

The count of this clone is one. V gene TRBV5-6 combines with J gene TRBJ1-1; D gene uncertain. The germline V and J ends were trimmed by 0 bases and 1 base, with 4 bases remaining between them. Germline V gene lookup returns CDR1 SGHDT and CDR2 YYEEEE. The CDR3 loop spans 13 amino acids. In DNA, the CDR3 is TGTGCCAGCAGCTTGGGGGCGAACACTGAAGCTTTCTTT. This codes for CASSLGANTEAFF.

The count of this clone is one. The chain employs TRBV11-2 and TRBJ1-2; D gene ambiguous. The CDR3 spans 14 residues. The V gene's germline CDR1 is SGHAT and CDR2 FQNNGV. Between the trimmed V and J ends, which lost 5 bases and 4 bases, there was a span of 14 bases. Written as DNA, the CDR3 is TGTGCCAGCAGCCCGGACGGCGGTAGCTATGGCTACACCTTC. Translation: CASSPDGGSYGYTF.

The chain is built from TRBV7-9 and TRBJ2-7, with 8 nucleotides matching TRBD1. This CDR3 is 14 amino acids long. Trimming removed 3 bases from V and 2 bases from J; junction bases left unmatched: 3. The V gene's germline CDR1 is SEHNR and CDR2 FQNEAQ (reference sequence). The CDR3 bases are TGTGCCAGCAGCTTGGGGACAGGTCCCTACGAGCAGTACTTC. It is translated as CASSLGTGPYEQYF. Filled out from reference TRBV7-9 and TRBJ2-7, the complete variable domain reads DTGVSQNPRHKITKRGQNVTFRCDPISEHNRLYWYRQTLGQGPEFLTYFQNEAQLEKSRLLSDRFSAERPKGSFSTLEIQRTEQGDSAMYLCASSLGTGPYEQYFGPGTRLTVT.

The genes are TRBV5-1 and TRBJ1-1; unclear D gene. Trimming removed 0 bases from V and 6 bases from J, with 6 bases in between. This CDR3 region has 12 residues. Looked up from germline, CDR1 is SGHRS and CDR2 is YFSETQ. The CDR3 sequence: CASSLDGAEAFF. The CDR3 DNA reads as TGCGCCAGCAGCTTGGACGGGGCTGAAGCTTTCTTT.

The chain uses TRBV9 and TRBJ1-2; D perhaps matches TRBD1 (5 bases). CDR1 is SGDLS and CDR2 is YYNGEE in the germline V gene. The CDR3 has 14 amino acids. Trimming shortened V by 7 bases and J by 4 bases, and 17 bases separated the two germline ends. The DNA for the CDR3 is TGTGCCAGCTCCCGGAGTGGGGGGATCTATGGCTACACCTTC. Translation gives CASSRSGGIYGYTF. The whole variable domain, remainder taken from reference TRBV9 and TRBJ1-2, is DSGVTQTPKHLITATGQRVTLRCSPRSGDLSVYWYQQSLDQGLQFLIQYYNGEERAKGNILERFSAQQFPDLHSELNLSSLELGDSALYFCASSRSGGIYGYTFGSGTRLTVV.

The V and J genes are TRBV7-3 and TRBJ1-1; D unclear. The CDR3 contains 14 residues. The V end was cut by 2 bases, the J end by 1 base, with 8 bases between. Germline V gene data show CDR1 as SGHTA and CDR2 as FQGTGA. The CDR3 protein is CASSLVSTNTEAFF. The CDR3 nucleotides read TGTGCCAGCAGCTTAGTCTCCACGAACACTGAAGCTTTCTTT.

The rearrangement links TRBV6-6 to TRBJ1-2; maybe TRBD1 (5 bases). CDR1 is MNHNY, CDR2 SVGAGI, per germline (reference sequence). The CDR3 extends over 13 amino acids. With 7 bases removed from V and 0 bases from J, the gap between germline ends came to 9 bases. Here the CDR3 reads CASNSTANYGYTF. The CDR3 DNA follows: TGTGCCAGCAATTCGACAGCTAACTATGGCTACACCTTC.

The rearrangement links TRBV29-1 to TRBJ1-2, with 7 bases fitting TRBD1. The junction had 5 bases not matched to a gene; V was cut back by 3 bases and J by 4 bases. The germline gives CDR1 SQVTM, CDR2 ANQGSEA. The CDR3 runs to 13 residues. The CDR3 region is CSVEAGGVYGYTF. DNA of the CDR3: TGCAGCGTTGAGGCAGGGGGAGTCTATGGCTACACCTTC.

This clone was seen a few times. This chain links TRBV19 with TRBJ2-5, with TRBD2 as a possible D gene (5 bases). The CDR3 totals 12 residues. CDR1 and CDR2 from the germline V gene are LNHDA and SQIVND (reference sequence). Trimming cost V 8 bases and J 5 bases, with 12 bases left between them. This chain's CDR3 is CASAAGTETQYF. In nucleotides, the CDR3 is TGTGCCAGTGCGGCGGGCACGGAGACCCAGTACTTC.

The chain uses TRBV5-1 and TRBJ2-7; D possibly matches TRBD1 or TRBD2 (6 bases each). V lost 0 bases and J lost 5, with 12 bases in between. The CDR3 totals 14 residues. Germline CDR1 SGHRS, CDR2 YFSETQ. The CDR3, as DNA: TGCGCCAGCAGCTTGGATAGGGGGGACGACGAGCAGTACTTC. This sequence encodes CASSLDRGDDEQYF.

This clone has more than one count but fewer than ten. The CDR3 is CASRGPPDEKLFF. CDR3 DNA: TGTGCCAGCAGAGGCCCCCCTGATGAAAAACTGTTTTTT. The genes are TRBV2 and TRBJ1-4; D not resolved. V lost 6 bases and J lost 6, with 11 bases in between. The length of the CDR3 is 13 residues. CDR1 SNHLY and CDR2 FYNNEI come from the germline V gene.

V is TRBV4-3 and J is TRBJ2-1; TRBD2 agrees at 10 bases. V dropped 0 bases and J dropped 5; count of bases not matched to a gene: 10. The CDR3 has 18 amino acids. Per germline, CDR1 LGHNA and CDR2 YSLEER. The CDR3: CASSQDGPLAGAHNEQFF. The DNA of the CDR3 is TGCGCCAGCAGCCAAGATGGTCCCCTAGCGGGGGCCCACAATGAGCAGTTCTTC.

The J gene is TRBJ2-1, the V gene TRBV4-2; possibly TRBD2 for D (5 bases). Trimming pared 3 bases from V and 3 bases from J, leaving 9 bases between. The germline V gene has CDR1 LGHNA and CDR2 YNFKEQ. This CDR3 spans 14 amino acids. The CDR3 spells CASSQIGIYNEQFF. CDR3 nucleotides: TGTGCCAGCAGCCAGATCGGGATCTACAATGAGCAGTTCTTC.

In this sample, this clone turned up a few times. CDR3 nucleotides: TGCAGCGTTGGAGGGGCTGGTAACACTGAAGCTTTCTTT. Protein product: CSVGGAGNTEAFF. This sequence joins TRBV29-1 and TRBJ1-1; possible D gene TRBD1, 5 bases. Trimming shortened V by 4 bases and J by 2 bases, and 11 bases separated the two germline ends. Germline V gives CDR1 SQVTM, CDR2 ANQGSEA. CDR3 length: 13 residues. The full variable domain, rest sourced from reference TRBV29-1 and TRBJ1-1, is SAVISQKPSRDICQRGTSLTIQCQVDSQVTMMFWYRQQPGQSLTLIATANQGSEATYESGFVIDKFPISRPNLTFSTLTVSNMSPEDSSIYLCSVGGAGNTEAFFGQGTRLTVV.

In this sample, this clone turned up a few times. V usage is TRBV2 and J usage is TRBJ2-7; 8 bases agree with TRBD1. With 5 bases clipped from V and 3 bases from J, the junction kept 6 bases outside the gene matches. The CDR3 covers 14 residues. CDR1 is SNHLY, CDR2 FYNNEI, per germline. The CDR3 DNA follows: TGTGCCAGCAGTAGCTGGACAGGGCGCTACGAGCAGTACTTC. It yields the protein CASSSWTGRYEQYF.

V is TRBV29-1 and J is TRBJ1-3; the match to TRBD1 covers 7 bases. Germline CDR1 reads SQVTM; CDR2 reads ANQGSEA. V lost 6 bases to trimming and J lost 4 bases; unmatched junction nucleotides: 12. The CDR3 consists of 15 residues. CDR3 in DNA: TGCAGCGTGGCAGGCGACAGGGACGCGGGAAACACCATATATTTT. Translated, it gives CSVAGDRDAGNTIYF.

In the case of this clone: Other DNA sequences of this sample code for an identical CDR3. The chain is built from TRBV9 and TRBJ2-7, with D possibly matching TRBD2 (6 bases). Germline CDR1 SGDLS, CDR2 YYNGEE. The V end lost 0 bases, the J end lost 2 bases, and 9 bases lay between the germline ends. The CDR3 spans 14 residues. This chain's CDR3 is CASSVGDSTYEQYF. The CDR3 coding sequence is TGTGCCAGCAGCGTAGGGGACTCGACCTACGAGCAGTACTTC.

The V and J genes are TRBV30 and TRBJ1-5; TRBD1 might be the D (6 bases). The V end was cut by 3 bases, the J end by 0 bases, with 18 bases between. The CDR3 has 17 residues. CDR1 is GTSNPN and CDR2 is SVGIG in the germline V gene (reference sequence). The CDR3 region has the DNA TGTGCCTGGAGCAAAGGTTCAGGGGCCCATAGCAATCAGCCCCAGCATTTT. This gives the protein CAWSKGSGAHSNQPQHF.